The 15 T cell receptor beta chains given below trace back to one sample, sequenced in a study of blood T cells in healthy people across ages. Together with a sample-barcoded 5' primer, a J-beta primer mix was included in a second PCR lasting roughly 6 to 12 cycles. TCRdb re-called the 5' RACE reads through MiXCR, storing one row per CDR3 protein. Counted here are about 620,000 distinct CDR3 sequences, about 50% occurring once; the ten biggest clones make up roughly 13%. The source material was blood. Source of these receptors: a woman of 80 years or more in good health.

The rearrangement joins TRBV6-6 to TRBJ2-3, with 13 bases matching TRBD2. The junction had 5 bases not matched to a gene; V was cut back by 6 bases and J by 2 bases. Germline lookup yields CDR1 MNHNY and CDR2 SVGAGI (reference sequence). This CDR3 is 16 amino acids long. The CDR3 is CASSLTSGGHTDTQYF. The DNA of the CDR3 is TGTGCCAGCAGCTTGACTAGCGGGGGGCACACAGATACGCAGTATTTT.

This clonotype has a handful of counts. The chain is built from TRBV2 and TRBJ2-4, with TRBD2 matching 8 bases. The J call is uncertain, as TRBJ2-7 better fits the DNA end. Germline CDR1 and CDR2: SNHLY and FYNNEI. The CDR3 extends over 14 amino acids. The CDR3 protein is CASSENSGTYEQYF. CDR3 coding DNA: TGTGCCAGCAGTGAAAATAGCGGGACTTACGAGCAGTACTTC.

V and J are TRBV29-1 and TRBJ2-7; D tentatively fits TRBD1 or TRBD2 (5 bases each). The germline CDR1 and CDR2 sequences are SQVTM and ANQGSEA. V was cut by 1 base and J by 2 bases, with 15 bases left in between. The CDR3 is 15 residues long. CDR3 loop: CSVEGAHGGPYEQYF. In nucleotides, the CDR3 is TGCAGCGTTGAAGGCGCACATGGGGGACCCTACGAGCAGTACTTC.

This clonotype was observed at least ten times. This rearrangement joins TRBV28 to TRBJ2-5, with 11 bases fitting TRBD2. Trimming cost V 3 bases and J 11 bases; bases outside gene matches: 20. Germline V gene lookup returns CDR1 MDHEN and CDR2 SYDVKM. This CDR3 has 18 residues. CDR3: CASSFFPGLAEQKGEQYF. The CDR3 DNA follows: TGTGCCAGCAGTTTCTTCCCGGGACTAGCGGAGCAAAAAGGAGAGCAGTACTTC.

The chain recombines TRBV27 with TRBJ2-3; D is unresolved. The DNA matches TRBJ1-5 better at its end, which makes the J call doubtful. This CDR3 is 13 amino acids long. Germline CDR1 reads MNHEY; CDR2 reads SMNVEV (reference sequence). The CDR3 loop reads CASSWNSLHTQHF. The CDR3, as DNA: TGTGCCAGCAGCTGGAACTCGCTCCATACGCAGCATTTT.

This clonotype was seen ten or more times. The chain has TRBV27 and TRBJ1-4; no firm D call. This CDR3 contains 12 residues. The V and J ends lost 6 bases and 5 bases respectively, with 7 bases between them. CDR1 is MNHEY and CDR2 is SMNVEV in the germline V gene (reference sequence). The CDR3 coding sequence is TGTGCCAGCAGGGGAATAAATGAAAAACTGTTTTTT. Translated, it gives CASRGINEKLFF.

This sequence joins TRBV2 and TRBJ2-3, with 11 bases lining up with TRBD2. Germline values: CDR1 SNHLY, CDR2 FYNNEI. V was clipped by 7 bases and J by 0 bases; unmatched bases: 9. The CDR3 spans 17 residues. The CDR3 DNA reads TGTGCCAGCAAAAGATTGGGACTAGCGGATAGCACAGATACGCAGTATTTT. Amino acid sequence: CASKRLGLADSTDTQYF.

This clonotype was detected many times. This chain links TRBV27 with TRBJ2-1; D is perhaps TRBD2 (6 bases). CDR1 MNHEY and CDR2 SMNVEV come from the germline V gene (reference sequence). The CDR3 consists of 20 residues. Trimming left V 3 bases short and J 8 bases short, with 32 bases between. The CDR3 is CASSFRAPSGLAVLQDEQFF. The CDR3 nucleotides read TGTGCCAGCAGTTTCCGCGCCCCATCTGGATTAGCGGTTTTGCAAGATGAGCAGTTCTTC.

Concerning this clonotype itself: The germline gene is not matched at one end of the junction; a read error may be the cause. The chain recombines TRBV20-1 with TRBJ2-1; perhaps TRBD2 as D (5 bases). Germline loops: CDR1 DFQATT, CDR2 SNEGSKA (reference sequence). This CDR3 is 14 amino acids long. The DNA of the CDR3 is TGCAGCGCTAGAGAGCGGATGCTATACAATGGGCAGTTCTTC. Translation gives CSARERMLYNGQFF.

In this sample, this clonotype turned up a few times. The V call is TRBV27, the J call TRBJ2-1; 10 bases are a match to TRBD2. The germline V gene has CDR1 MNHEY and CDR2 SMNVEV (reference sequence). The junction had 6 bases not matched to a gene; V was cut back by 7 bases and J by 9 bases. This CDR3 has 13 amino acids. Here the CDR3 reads CASKASGSSEQFF. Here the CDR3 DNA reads TGTGCCAGCAAGGCTAGCGGGAGTAGTGAGCAGTTCTTC.

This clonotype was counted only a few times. This CDR3 reads CASSDITVGEQYF. The CDR3 coding sequence is TGTGCCAGCAGCGATATAACCGTGGGCGAGCAGTACTTC. The rearrangement joins TRBV3-1 to TRBJ2-7; D gene ambiguous. Germline V CDR1 and CDR2: LGHDT, YNNKEL (reference sequence). V lost 5 bases to trimming and J lost 6 bases, with 14 bases between them. This CDR3 region has 13 residues.

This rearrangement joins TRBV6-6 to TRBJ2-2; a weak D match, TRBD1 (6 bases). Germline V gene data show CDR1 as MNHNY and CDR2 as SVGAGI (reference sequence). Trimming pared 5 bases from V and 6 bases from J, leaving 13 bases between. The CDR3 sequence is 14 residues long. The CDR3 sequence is CASSAPGGPGELFF. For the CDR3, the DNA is TGTGCCAGCAGTGCCCCTGGGGGCCCCGGGGAGCTGTTTTTT.

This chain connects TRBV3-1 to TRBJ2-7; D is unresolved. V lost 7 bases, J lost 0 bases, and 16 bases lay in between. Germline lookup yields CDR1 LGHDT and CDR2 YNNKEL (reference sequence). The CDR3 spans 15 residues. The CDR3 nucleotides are TGTGCCAGCAACCCTACGATACGAAACTCCTACGAGCAGTACTTC. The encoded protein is CASNPTIRNSYEQYF.

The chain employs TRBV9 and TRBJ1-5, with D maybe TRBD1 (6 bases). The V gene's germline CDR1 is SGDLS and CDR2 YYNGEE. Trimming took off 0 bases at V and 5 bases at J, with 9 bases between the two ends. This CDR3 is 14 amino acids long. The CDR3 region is CASSVGGGYQPQHF. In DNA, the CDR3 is TGTGCCAGCAGCGTAGGAGGGGGTTATCAGCCCCAGCATTTT.

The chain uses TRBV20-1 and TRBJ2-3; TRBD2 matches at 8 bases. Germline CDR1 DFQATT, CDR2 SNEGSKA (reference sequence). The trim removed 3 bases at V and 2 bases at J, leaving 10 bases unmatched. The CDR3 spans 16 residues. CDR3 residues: CSASPPRGAVTDTQYF. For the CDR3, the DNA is TGCAGTGCTAGCCCTCCGCGGGGGGCTGTCACAGATACGCAGTATTTT.